The 31 T cell receptor beta chains below all came from one sample that was sequenced in a study of shared clonotypes between healthy human individuals. Sequencing used immunoSEQ multiplex PCR; TCRdb keeps in-frame clones, though not all of them. This sample has approximately 2.4 million clones, with 90% to 96% found just once. Sequenced material: naive CD4+ T cells sorted from blood. Subset of the sample: CD45RA+ positively selected. The receptor set was obtained from a man between 18 and 35 years old in good health.

V usage is TRBV6-6 and J usage is TRBJ2-6; D gene ambiguous. The CDR3 consists of 16 residues. Between the trimmed V and J ends, which lost 5 bases and 4 bases, there was a span of 15 bases. Germline assignment: CDR1 MNHNY and CDR2 SVGAGI (reference sequence). CDR3 coding DNA: TGTGCCAGCAGTCCCGCCCCGCCTACGGGGGCCAACGTCCTGACTTTC. Encoded protein: CASSPAPPTGANVLTF.

On this clone itself: The sample has other DNA sequences that encode this CDR3 too. The chain couples TRBV5-1 to TRBJ2-1, with D perhaps given as TRBD1 or TRBD2 (5 bases each). V lost 4 bases and J lost 8, with 10 bases in between. Germline V CDR1 and CDR2: SGHRS, YFSETQ. This CDR3 region has 12 residues. Written as DNA, the CDR3 is TGCGCCAGCAGCAGTCGGGGCGATGAGCAGTTCTTC. It codes for CASSSRGDEQFF.

The rearrangement uses TRBV7-8 and TRBJ1-6; D gene uncertain. V was cut by 3 bases and J by 3 bases, with 12 bases left in between. CDR3 size: 16 residues. Germline CDR1 reads SGHVS; CDR2 reads FQNEAQ. The CDR3 nucleotides read TGTGCCAGCAGCTTTTTAGAGAATAACTATAATTCACCCCTCCACTTT. Translating gives CASSFLENNYNSPLHF. The full variable domain, with the rest looked up from reference TRBV7-8 and TRBJ1-6, is GAGVSQSPRYKVAKRGQDVALRCDPISGHVSLFWYQQALGQGPEFLTYFQNEAQLDKSGLPSDRFFAERPEGSVSTLKIQRTQQEDSAVYLCASSFLENNYNSPLHFGNGTRLTVT.

The genes are TRBV18 and TRBJ1-1, with no clear D. CDR1 KGHSH and CDR2 LQKENI come from the germline V gene. The V and J ends lost 1 base and 4 bases respectively, with 13 bases between them. This CDR3 region has 15 residues. The CDR3 here is CASSPRLRDGTEAFF. The CDR3 DNA is TGTGCCAGCTCACCACGTTTGAGGGATGGCACTGAAGCTTTCTTT.

The V call is TRBV30, the J call TRBJ2-7, with 7 bases lining up with TRBD2. The V gene end was trimmed by 8 bases and the J gene end by 5 bases; junction bases not matched to a gene: 12. Germline values: CDR1 GTSNPN, CDR2 SVGIG (reference sequence). The CDR3 has 13 amino acids. The CDR3 here is CAGGGLPLDEQYF. DNA for the CDR3: TGTGCCGGCGGGGGATTACCACTGGACGAGCAGTACTTC.

This chain connects TRBV19 to TRBJ1-5; TRBD1 is a possible D gene (5 bases). The ends were cut back, 3 bases at V and 3 bases at J, with 12 bases in the middle. The CDR3 length is 15 residues. Germline V lookup: CDR1 LNHDA, CDR2 SQIVND (reference sequence). In DNA, the CDR3 is TGTGCCAGTAGTATGTCGGGGGACTTCAATCAGCCCCAGCATTTT. Protein: CASSMSGDFNQPQHF.

The chain has TRBV7-3 and TRBJ2-5; 9 bases are a match to TRBD1. This CDR3 region has 15 residues. Trimming took 1 base from V and 4 from J; bases not matched to a gene: 4. The germline gives CDR1 SGHTA, CDR2 FQGTGA. As DNA, the CDR3 is TGTGCCAGCAGCTTAAGCGGGACAGGGAGAGAGACCCAGTACTTC. It yields the protein CASSLSGTGRETQYF.

This chain joins TRBV7-9 and TRBJ1-4; D is uncertain. CDR1 and CDR2 (germline): SEHNR, FQNEAQ (reference sequence). V was cut by 5 bases and J by 7 bases, with 8 bases left in between. The CDR3 totals 12 residues. In nucleotides, the CDR3 is TGTGCCAGCAGCCTAAACACTGAAAAACTGTTTTTT. Protein: CASSLNTEKLFF. The full variable domain, in which reference TRBV7-9 and TRBJ1-4 provide the parts outside the CDR3, is DTGVSQNPRHKITKRGQNVTFRCDPISEHNRLYWYRQTLGQGPEFLTYFQNEAQLEKSRLLSDRFSAERPKGSFSTLEIQRTEQGDSAMYLCASSLNTEKLFFGSGTQLSVL.

The V and J genes are TRBV7-2 and TRBJ2-7, with TRBD2 matching over 10 bases. This CDR3 has 16 residues. Germline CDR1 SGHTA, CDR2 FQGNSA. With V trimmed by 0 bases and J by 6 bases, 8 bases remained unmatched. The CDR3 sequence is CASSLAFGSSGSEQYF. CDR3 DNA: TGTGCCAGCAGCTTAGCGTTCGGGTCTAGCGGGAGCGAGCAGTACTTC.

Concerning this clone: The sample has other DNA sequences that encode this CDR3 too. The CDR3 is CASSYSPGQGYGYTF. For the CDR3, the DNA is TGTGCCAGCAGTTACTCACCGGGACAGGGCTATGGCTACACCTTC. The chain is built from TRBV6-5 and TRBJ1-2, with 9 bases lining up with TRBD1. The CDR3 runs 15 residues. Germline-derived CDR1 and CDR2 are MNHEY and SVGAGI. V lost 0 bases to trimming and J lost 4 bases; unmatched junction nucleotides: 3.

In the case of this clone: The same CDR3 also results from other DNA sequences found in this sample. The gene calls are TRBV18 and TRBJ1-5; the D is unclear. The CDR3 loop spans 13 amino acids. Trimming shortened V by 2 bases and J by 5 bases, and 7 bases separated the two germline ends. Germline CDR1 reads KGHSH; CDR2 reads LQKENI. CDR3 loop: CASSPGIDQPQHF. The CDR3, as DNA: TGTGCCAGCTCACCAGGTATAGATCAGCCCCAGCATTTT. Looking up the rest from reference TRBV18 and TRBJ1-5 gives the full variable domain: NAGVMQNPRHLVRRRGQEARLRCSPMKGHSHVYWYRQLPEEGLKFMVYLQKENIIDESGMPKERFSAEFPKEGPSILRIQQVVRGDSAAYFCASSPGIDQPQHFGDGTRLSIL.

The J gene is TRBJ1-1, the V gene TRBV27, with D hard to call. With 4 bases removed from V and 4 bases from J, the gap between germline ends came to 10 bases. The CDR3 runs to 13 residues. Germline V gives CDR1 MNHEY, CDR2 SMNVEV (reference sequence). The CDR3, as DNA: TGTGCCAGCAGTTCCATCCCGGGCACTGAAGCTTTCTTT. Amino acid sequence: CASSSIPGTEAFF.

The genes are TRBV4-1 and TRBJ2-3; D possibly corresponds to TRBD2 (6 bases). The CDR3 covers 16 residues. CDR1 is MGHRA, CDR2 YSYEKL, per germline. Trimming shortened V by 0 bases and J by 1 base, and 11 bases separated the two germline ends. CDR3 residues: CASSQDSSGGTDTQYF. The CDR3 region has the DNA TGCGCCAGCAGCCAAGATAGCTCGGGGGGCACAGATACGCAGTATTTT.

The chain uses TRBV19 and TRBJ2-5; D gene unclear. The CDR3 length is 15 residues. Germline CDR1 and CDR2: LNHDA and SQIVND (reference sequence). Trimming pared 1 base from V and 2 bases from J, leaving 11 bases between. CDR3 region: CASSIGLGYQETQYF. CDR3 sequence (DNA): TGTGCCAGTAGTATAGGCCTTGGCTATCAAGAGACCCAGTACTTC.

This chain joins TRBV4-1 and TRBJ2-5, with TRBD2 identical over 8 bases. CDR1 and CDR2 from the germline V gene are MGHRA and YSYEKL. This CDR3 comprises 17 residues. Trimming at V came to 0 bases and at J to 4 bases, leaving 10 bases not matched to a gene. The CDR3 sequence is CASSQDFGGARGETQYF. CDR3 DNA sequence: TGCGCCAGCAGCCAAGACTTCGGGGGGGCCCGAGGAGAGACCCAGTACTTC.

This clone was counted between two and nine times. The chain uses TRBV28 and TRBJ1-2, with TRBD1 as a possible D gene (5 bases). This CDR3 is built from 12 residues. V lost 8 bases, J lost 4 bases, and 11 bases lay in between. Looked up from germline, CDR1 is MDHEN and CDR2 is SYDVKM. The CDR3 DNA sequence: TGTGCCAGCGAAACAGGTGGCTATGGCTACACCTTC. It yields the protein CASETGGYGYTF.

The V and J genes are TRBV7-9 and TRBJ1-4; D call uncertain. Germline-derived CDR1 and CDR2 are SEHNR and FQNEAQ (reference sequence). This CDR3 is built from 15 residues. The V and J ends lost 0 bases and 0 bases respectively, with 5 bases between them. CDR3 amino acids: CASSLASSTNEKLFF. In DNA form, the CDR3 reads TGTGCCAGCAGCTTAGCCTCTTCAACTAATGAAAAACTGTTTTTT.

This chain connects TRBV5-1 to TRBJ2-5; TRBD1 might be the D (7 bases). The CDR3 sequence is 13 residues long. The V and J ends lost 4 bases and 5 bases respectively, with 12 bases between them. Germline V gene lookup returns CDR1 SGHRS and CDR2 YFSETQ. Here the CDR3 reads CASSQGGPETQYF. As DNA, the CDR3 is TGCGCCAGCAGCCAGGGGGGACCTGAGACCCAGTACTTC.

This clone was recorded once. The chain employs TRBV6-6 and TRBJ2-1; TRBD1 is a possible D gene (6 bases). CDR1 and CDR2 (germline): MNHNY, SVGAGI (reference sequence). The ends were cut back, 7 bases at V and 8 bases at J, with 15 bases in the middle. This CDR3 is 13 amino acids long. The CDR3 DNA follows: TGTGCCAGCAAGGCAGGGGCTCAGGATGAGCAGTTCTTC. Translation: CASKAGAQDEQFF.

The rearrangement uses TRBV5-6 and TRBJ2-5; D is unclear. This CDR3 has 14 amino acids. Between the trimmed V and J ends, which lost 1 base and 1 base, there was a span of 8 bases. Germline loops: CDR1 SGHDT, CDR2 YYEEEE. The CDR3 nucleotides are TGTGCCAGCAGCTTGTGGGTCGGCCAAGAGACCCAGTACTTC. This translates into CASSLWVGQETQYF. Full variable domain (remainder filled in from reference TRBV5-6 and TRBJ2-5): DAGVTQSPTHLIKTRGQQVTLRCSPKSGHDTVSWYQQALGQGPQFIFQYYEEEERQRGNFPDRFSGHQFPNYSSELNVNALLLGDSALYLCASSLWVGQETQYFGPGTRLLVL.

The chain employs TRBV9 and TRBJ2-6; a weak D match, TRBD1 (7 bases). The germline V and J ends were trimmed by 1 base and 0 bases, with 11 bases remaining between them. The V gene's germline CDR1 is SGDLS and CDR2 YYNGEE. CDR3 length equals 17 residues. The CDR3 loop is CASSVLQGGSGANVLTF. CDR3 nucleotide sequence: TGTGCCAGCAGCGTACTGCAGGGGGGCTCTGGGGCCAACGTCCTGACTTTC.

This sequence joins TRBV7-9 and TRBJ2-6; 7 nucleotides agree with TRBD2. The CDR3 is made up of 17 amino acids. The ends lost 3 bases at V and 1 base at J; junction bases unmatched: 6. The germline CDR1 and CDR2 sequences are SEHNR and FQNEAQ (reference sequence). The CDR3 region is CASSFKGGDSGANVLTF. The CDR3 DNA reads as TGTGCCAGCAGCTTTAAGGGAGGGGATTCTGGGGCCAACGTCCTGACTTTC. Supplemented by reference TRBV7-9 and TRBJ2-6, the full variable domain reads DTGVSQNPRHKITKRGQNVTFRCDPISEHNRLYWYRQTLGQGPEFLTYFQNEAQLEKSRLLSDRFSAERPKGSFSTLEIQRTEQGDSAMYLCASSFKGGDSGANVLTFGAGSRLTVL.

The chain links TRBV2 to TRBJ2-7, with TRBD2 matching 14 bases. With 2 bases clipped from V and 2 bases from J, the junction kept 2 bases outside the gene matches. The CDR3 is 16 residues long. Germline loops: CDR1 SNHLY, CDR2 FYNNEI. CDR3 residues: CASSERLAGGAYEQYF. The CDR3 DNA reads TGTGCCAGCAGTGAACGACTAGCGGGGGGGGCCTACGAGCAGTACTTC.

The chain has TRBV7-9 and TRBJ1-1; possible D gene TRBD1, 6 bases. Germline V CDR1 and CDR2: SEHNR, FQNEAQ (reference sequence). The CDR3 extends over 14 amino acids. V was clipped by 6 bases and J by 3 bases, with 14 bases between them. The CDR3 DNA sequence: TGTGCCAGCAGGCCACAGGGTCGGGACACTGAAGCTTTCTTT. It is translated as CASRPQGRDTEAFF.

V and J are TRBV30 and TRBJ2-3; 7 nucleotides align to TRBD1. The germline gives CDR1 GTSNPN, CDR2 SVGIG (reference sequence). Trimming cost V 7 bases and J 1 base; bases outside gene matches: 2. CDR3 length equals 12 residues. The CDR3 region has the DNA TGTGCCTTCGACAGGGGCACAGATACGCAGTATTTT. This codes for CAFDRGTDTQYF.

The chain uses TRBV10-1 and TRBJ2-1; tentative D call: TRBD2 (5 bases). This CDR3 is built from 13 residues. V lost 4 bases to trimming and J lost 9 bases, with 13 bases between them. Per germline, CDR1 WNHNN and CDR2 SYGVQD (reference sequence). Here the CDR3 DNA reads TGCGCCAGCAGTGTAGGTAGAGGAGGTGAGCAGTTCTTC. This sequence encodes CASSVGRGGEQFF.

The V call is TRBV5-1, the J call TRBJ2-3; D might be TRBD1 or TRBD2, each matching 5 bases. V was pared by 3 bases and J by 0 bases, with 11 bases between. Germline lookup yields CDR1 SGHRS and CDR2 YFSETQ. The CDR3 extends over 15 amino acids. CDR3 coding DNA: TGCGCCAGCAGCTGGGGACGGTCTAGCACAGATACGCAGTATTTT. Translated, it gives CASSWGRSSTDTQYF.

The chain joins TRBV7-8 to TRBJ2-7; D remains ambiguous. V lost 0 bases to trimming and J lost 3 bases, with 15 bases between them. This CDR3 is built from 16 residues. Germline V gene data show CDR1 as SGHVS and CDR2 as FQNEAQ. CDR3 loop: CASSLAGTALIYEQYF. CDR3 bases: TGTGCCAGCAGCTTAGCAGGCACAGCCCTAATCTACGAGCAGTACTTC. Complete variable domain (other parts from reference TRBV7-8 and TRBJ2-7): GAGVSQSPRYKVAKRGQDVALRCDPISGHVSLFWYQQALGQGPEFLTYFQNEAQLDKSGLPSDRFFAERPEGSVSTLKIQRTQQEDSAVYLCASSLAGTALIYEQYFGPGTRLTVT.

This clone was counted once. The chain recombines TRBV5-1 with TRBJ2-1; 10 positions match TRBD1. V lost 0 bases to trimming and J lost 7 bases; unmatched junction nucleotides: 4. The CDR3 extends over 15 amino acids. CDR1 is SGHRS, CDR2 YFSETQ, per germline. In nucleotides, the CDR3 is TGCGCCAGCAGCTTGGAAGGGGACAGGGGTAATGAGCAGTTCTTC. Translated, it gives CASSLEGDRGNEQFF. Combining the CDR3 with reference TRBV5-1 and TRBJ2-1 gives the whole variable domain KAGVTQTPRYLIKTRGQQVTLSCSPISGHRSVSWYQQTPGQGLQFLFEYFSETQRNKGNFPGRFSGRQFSNSRSEMNVSTLELGDSALYLCASSLEGDRGNEQFFGPGTRLTVL.

V usage is TRBV5-1 and J usage is TRBJ2-7; 9 nucleotides align to TRBD2. From germline, CDR1 is SGHRS and CDR2 YFSETQ. The CDR3 contains 15 residues. After removal of 3 bases from V and 5 bases from J, the junction contained 9 bases not matched to a gene. Here the CDR3 reads CASSSGSSGSNEQYF. CDR3 coding DNA: TGCGCCAGCAGCTCAGGCAGTAGCGGGAGCAACGAGCAGTACTTC.

The rearrangement uses TRBV9 and TRBJ2-7, with D tentatively TRBD2 (6 bases). Looked up from germline, CDR1 is SGDLS and CDR2 is YYNGEE. This CDR3 region has 15 residues. V was trimmed by 0 bases and J by 2 bases, leaving 12 bases between them. CDR3 nucleotides: TGTGCCAGCAGCGTAGAGAGCGGGTCTACCTACGAGCAGTACTTC. Translating it yields CASSVESGSTYEQYF.